A selection of T cell receptor beta chains follows, all from one sample in a study of regulatory T cells in long-lasting Graves disease. MiXCR, run by TCRdb on the multiplex PCR reads, gives a single entry per CDR3 protein. The data contain approximately 690,000 distinct CDR3 sequences, 25% to 30% of them singletons. Sequenced material: peripheral blood mononuclear cells (PBMCs), taken when the disease was refractory, from a patient treated with antithyroid drugs. The receptors shown here come from a female donor with Graves disease. The CDR3 runs from the conserved cysteine through the conserved F or W. A D gene is named only where the DNA matches it firmly. Expanded clones get a size class; other rows say once, few or many, or leave the size out.

j_gene	v_gene	abundance	d_gene	CDR3aa	CDR3nt
TRBJ1-4	TRBV14	NA	NA	CASSQAGAGEKLFF	TGTGCCAGCAGCCAGGCGGGGGCCGGGGAAAAACTGTTTTTT
TRBJ2-6	TRBV10-3	NA	NA	CAIRPGHSLGANVLTF	TGTGCCATCAGACCGGGACATTCCCTTGGGGCCAACGTCCTGACTTTC
TRBJ2-2	TRBV28	many	NA	CASSPLLTGELFF	TGTGCCAGCAGTCCCCTCCTCACCGGGGAGCTGTTTTTT
TRBJ1-2	TRBV19	few	NA	CASSIYLTTFGYTF	TGTGCCAGTAGTATTTACCTTACGACCTTCGGCTACACCTTC
TRBJ2-7	TRBV27	NA	NA	CASSAGPFLVYEQYF	TGTGCCAGCAGTGCGGGACCGTTCTTGGTCTACGAGCAGTACTTC
TRBJ1-2	TRBV3-1	few	NA	CASSPSDGGYTF	TGTGCCAGCAGCCCCTCGGACGGAGGCTACACCTTC
TRBJ1-1	TRBV28	many	NA	CASSPRRMNTEAFF	TGTGCCAGCAGTCCAAGACGGATGAACACTGAAGCTTTCTTT
TRBJ1-6	TRBV7-9	NA	NA	CASSLSGVANSPLHF	TGTGCCAGCAGCTTGAGCGGGGTTGCTAATTCACCCCTCCACTTT
TRBJ1-6	TRBV6-2/TRBV6-3	NA	NA	CASSPGPSGSPLHF	TGTGCCAGCAGTCCGGGCCCTTCGGGGTCACCCCTCCACTTT
TRBJ2-7	TRBV19	NA	NA	CASSRTVGSGGYEQYF	TGTGCCAGTAGTAGGACAGTGGGTTCGGGTGGCTACGAGCAGTACTTC
TRBJ1-1	TRBV5-6	NA	NA	CASSFMLGTEAFF	TGTGCCAGCAGCTTCATGCTAGGAACTGAAGCTTTCTTT
TRBJ2-4	TRBV12-3/TRBV12-4	few	NA	CASSSDALDSPPPKNIQYF	TGTGCCAGCAGTTCCGACGCGTTAGACAGCCCGCCGCCCAAAAACATTCAGTACTTC
TRBJ2-4	TRBV12-3/TRBV12-4	NA	TRBD2	CASRLTSGSLNIQYF	TGTGCCAGCAGGCTAACTAGCGGGAGCTTAAACATTCAGTACTTC
TRBJ1-3	TRBV27	NA	TRBD1	CASSADRGRNTIYF	TGTGCCAGCAGTGCGGACAGGGGGCGGAACACCATATATTTT
TRBJ1-6	TRBV27	NA	NA	CASLTPGSPLHF	TGTGCCAGCTTGACCCCGGGATCACCCCTCCACTTT
TRBJ1-2	TRBV7-9	NA	NA	CASSFWQDFYGYTF	TGTGCCAGCAGCTTCTGGCAGGATTTCTATGGCTACACCTTC
TRBJ2-6	TRBV11-2	few	NA	CASSSGAHSGANVLTF	TGTGCCAGCAGCTCGGGAGCCCACTCTGGGGCCAACGTCCTGACTTTC
TRBJ1-4	TRBV20-1	few	NA	CSARDFGSLNEKLFF	TGCAGTGCTAGAGATTTTGGGTCCTTGAATGAAAAACTGTTTTTT
TRBJ1-1	TRBV12-3/TRBV12-4	few	NA	CASRPPPWSLTEAFF	TGTGCCAGCAGACCACCTCCGTGGAGCCTCACTGAAGCTTTCTTT
TRBJ1-2	TRBV24-1	NA	NA	CATSDYAGHYTF	TGTGCCACCAGTGATTACGCGGGACATTACACCTTC